This paragraph covers one T cell receptor beta chain sequence. Antigen: not known. The germline CDR1 and CDR2 sequences are SGHRS and YFSETQ. This CDR3 is built from 14 residues. Trimming took off 0 bases at V and 7 bases at J, with 11 bases between the two ends. The TCR beta cDNA libraries carried unique molecular identifiers. One entry per CDR3 protein, called by TCRdb with MiXCR from the PCR reads. The sample lists around 260,000 distinct CDR3 sequences, just over 35% occurring once. The data are from a study of post-analysis software for immune sequencing data. Study-wide findings and caveats: Clustering by F measure revealed strong co-clustering among samples prepared together in one batch. Controls showed lower frequencies than patients for 4 or 5 TRBV segments, and TRBV5-6, TRBV5-1 and TRBV20-1 were among these. Patients with multiple sclerosis recorded significantly lower normalized Chao1 diversity than controls, the study found.

The genes are TRBV5-1 and TRBJ2-1, with D tentatively TRBD1 or TRBD2 (5 bases each). The TCR comes from a girl between 5 and 17 years old with multiple sclerosis. Sequenced material: blood. CDR3 nucleotide sequence: TGCGCCAGCAGCTTGGAAACGAGGGGTAATGAGCAGTTCTTC. It codes for CASSLETRGNEQFF.